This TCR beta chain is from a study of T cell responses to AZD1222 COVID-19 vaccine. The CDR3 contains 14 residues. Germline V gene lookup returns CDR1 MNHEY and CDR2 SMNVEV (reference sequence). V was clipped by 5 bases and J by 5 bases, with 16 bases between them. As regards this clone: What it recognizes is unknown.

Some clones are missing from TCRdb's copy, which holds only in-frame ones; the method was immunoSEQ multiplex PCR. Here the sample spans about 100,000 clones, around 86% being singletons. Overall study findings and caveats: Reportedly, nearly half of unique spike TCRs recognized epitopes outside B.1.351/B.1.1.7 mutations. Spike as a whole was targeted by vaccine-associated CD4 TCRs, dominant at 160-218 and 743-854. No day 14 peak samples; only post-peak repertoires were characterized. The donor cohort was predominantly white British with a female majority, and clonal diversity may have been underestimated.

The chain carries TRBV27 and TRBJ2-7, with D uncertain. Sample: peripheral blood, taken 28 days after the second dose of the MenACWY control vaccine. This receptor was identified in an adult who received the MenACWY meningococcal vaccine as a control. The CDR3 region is CASSPWEKGHEQYF. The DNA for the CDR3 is TGTGCCAGCAGTCCATGGGAAAAGGGCCACGAGCAGTACTTC.